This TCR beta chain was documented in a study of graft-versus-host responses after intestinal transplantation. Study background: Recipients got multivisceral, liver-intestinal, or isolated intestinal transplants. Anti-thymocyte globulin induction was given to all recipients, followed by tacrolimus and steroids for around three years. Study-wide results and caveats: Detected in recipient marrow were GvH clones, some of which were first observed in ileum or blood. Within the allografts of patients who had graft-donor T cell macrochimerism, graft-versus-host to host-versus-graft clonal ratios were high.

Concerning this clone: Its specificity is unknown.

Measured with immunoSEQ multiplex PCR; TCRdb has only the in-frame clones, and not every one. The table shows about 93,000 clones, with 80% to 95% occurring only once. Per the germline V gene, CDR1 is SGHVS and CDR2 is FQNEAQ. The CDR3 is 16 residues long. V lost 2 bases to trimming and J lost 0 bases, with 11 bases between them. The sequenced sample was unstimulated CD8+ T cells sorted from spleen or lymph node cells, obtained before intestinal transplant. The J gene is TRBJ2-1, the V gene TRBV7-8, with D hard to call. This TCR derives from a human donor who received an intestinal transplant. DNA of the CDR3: TGTGCCAGCAGCTTAACATCGGAGAGCTCCTACAATGAGCAGTTCTTC. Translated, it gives CASSLTSESSYNEQFF.